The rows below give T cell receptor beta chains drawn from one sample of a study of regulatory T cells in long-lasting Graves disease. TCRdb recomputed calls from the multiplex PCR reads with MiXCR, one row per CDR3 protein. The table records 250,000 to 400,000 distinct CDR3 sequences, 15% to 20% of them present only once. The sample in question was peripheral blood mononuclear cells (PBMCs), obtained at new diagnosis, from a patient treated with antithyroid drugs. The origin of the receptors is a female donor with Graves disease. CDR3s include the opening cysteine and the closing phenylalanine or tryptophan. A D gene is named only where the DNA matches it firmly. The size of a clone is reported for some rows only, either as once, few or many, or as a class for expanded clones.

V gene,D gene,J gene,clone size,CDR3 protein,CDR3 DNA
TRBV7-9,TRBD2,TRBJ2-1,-,CASSGRGLVGEQFF,TGTGCCAGCAGCGGTCGGGGACTAGTCGGTGAGCAGTTCTTC
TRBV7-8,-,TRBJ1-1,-,CASSSTSGTNYNTEAFF,TGTGCCAGCAGCTCTACCTCGGGAACTAACTATAACACTGAAGCTTTCTTT
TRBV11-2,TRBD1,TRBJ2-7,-,CASSPIHRDRGSTYEQYF,TGTGCCAGCAGCCCGATTCACCGGGACAGGGGGTCCACCTACGAGCAGTACTTC
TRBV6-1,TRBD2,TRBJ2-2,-,CASSPLLSGLAGTNTGELFF,TGTGCCAGCAGTCCCCTTCTGTCGGGACTAGCGGGAACTAACACCGGGGAGCTGTTTTTT
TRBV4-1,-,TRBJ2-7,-,CASSQGGPDYEQYF,TGCGCCAGCAGCCAAGGGGGCCCGGACTACGAGCAGTACTTC
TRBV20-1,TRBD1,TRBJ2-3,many,CSAMRDRGSDTQYF,TGCAGTGCTATGAGAGACAGGGGTTCAGATACGCAGTATTTT
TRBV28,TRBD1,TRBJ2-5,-,CASSFTGGLETQYF,TGTGCCAGCAGCTTTACAGGGGGCTTAGAGACCCAGTACTTC
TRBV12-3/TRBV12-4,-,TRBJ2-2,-,CASSLARRRAGELFF,TGTGCCAGCAGTTTAGCGCGCCGGCGAGCAGGGGAGCTGTTTTTT
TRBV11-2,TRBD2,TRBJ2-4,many,CASRGLAGAKNIQYF,TGTGCCAGCAGGGGACTAGCGGGAGCCAAAAACATTCAGTACTTC
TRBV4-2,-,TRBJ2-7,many,CASSRGLDSAYEQYF,TGTGCCAGCAGCCGGGGGTTGGACAGTGCCTACGAGCAGTACTTC
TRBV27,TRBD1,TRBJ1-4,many,CASSLLPTSTGGDEKLFF,TGTGCCAGCAGTCTTCTTCCAACCTCGACAGGGGGGGATGAAAAACTGTTTTTT
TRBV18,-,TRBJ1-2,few,CASSPNTGFGYTF,TGTGCCAGCTCACCAAATACAGGGTTTGGCTACACCTTC
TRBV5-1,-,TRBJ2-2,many,CASSFASGPTGELFF,TGCGCCAGCAGCTTTGCGTCAGGGCCCACCGGGGAGCTGTTTTTT
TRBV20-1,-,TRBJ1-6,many,CSARDEGEGVNSPLHF,TGCAGTGCTAGAGATGAGGGGGAGGGAGTCAATTCACCCCTCCACTTT
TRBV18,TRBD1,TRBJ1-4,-,CASSPSMGQGKTTNEKLFF,TGTGCCAGCTCACCGTCAATGGGACAGGGGAAGACAACTAATGAAAAACTGTTTTTT
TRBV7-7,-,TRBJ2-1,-,CASSPRHSLIDEQFF,TGTGCTAGCAGCCCTCGACATTCTTTAATAGATGAGCAGTTCTTC
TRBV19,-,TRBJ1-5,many,CASSWEHLYSNQPQHF,TGTGCCAGTAGCTGGGAACACCTCTATAGCAATCAGCCCCAGCATTTT
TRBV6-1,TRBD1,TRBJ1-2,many,CASSGQGATNYGYTF,TGTGCCAGCAGTGGACAGGGGGCAACAAACTATGGCTACACCTTC
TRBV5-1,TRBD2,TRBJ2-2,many,CASSFGLAGYTGELFF,TGCGCCAGCAGCTTCGGACTAGCGGGATACACCGGGGAGCTGTTTTTT
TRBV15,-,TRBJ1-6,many,CATRGPWNSPLHF,TGTGCCACCAGGGGCCCCTGGAATTCACCCCTCCACTTT
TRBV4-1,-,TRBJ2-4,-,CASSQAPPGVAKNIQYF,TGCGCCAGCAGCCAAGCCCCCCCAGGGGTAGCCAAAAACATTCAGTACTTC
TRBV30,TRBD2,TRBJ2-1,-,CAWSPAFSGGDYNEQFF,TGTGCCTGGAGTCCGGCCTTTAGCGGGGGAGACTACAATGAGCAGTTCTTC
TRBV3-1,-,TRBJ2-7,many,CASSQEVVVAEQYF,TGTGCCAGCAGCCAAGAAGTAGTTGTGGCCGAGCAGTACTTC
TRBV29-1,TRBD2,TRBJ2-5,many,CSVRGSLRETQYF,TGCAGCGTTCGCGGGAGTCTACGGGAGACCCAGTACTTC
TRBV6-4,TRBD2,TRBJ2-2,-,CASSSAGVGTGELFF,TGTGCCAGCAGCTCAGCGGGAGTCGGCACCGGGGAGCTGTTTTTT
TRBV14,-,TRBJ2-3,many,CASSHGTTDTQYF,TGTGCCAGCAGCCACGGCACCACAGATACGCAGTATTTT
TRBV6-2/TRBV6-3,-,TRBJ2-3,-,CASSWPADTQYF,TGTGCCAGCAGTTGGCCCGCAGATACGCAGTATTTT
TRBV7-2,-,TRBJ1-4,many,CASSSLVVNEKLFF,TGTGCCAGCAGCTCGTTGGTCGTGAATGAAAAACTGTTTTTT
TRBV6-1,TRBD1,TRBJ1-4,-,CASRTGTVNEKLFF,TGTGCCAGCAGGACCGGGACAGTTAATGAAAAACTGTTTTTT
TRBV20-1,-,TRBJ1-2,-,CSASNDPGTDGYTF,TGCAGTGCTAGCAATGATCCCGGGACGGATGGCTACACCTTC
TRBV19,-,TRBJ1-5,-,CASSMGGSNQPQHF,TGTGCCAGTAGTATGGGGGGGAGCAATCAGCCCCAGCATTTT
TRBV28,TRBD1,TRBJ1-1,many,CASSFDTTGTGVPEAFF,TGTGCCAGCAGTTTCGATACTACCGGGACAGGGGTTCCTGAAGCTTTCTTT
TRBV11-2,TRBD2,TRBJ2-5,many,CASSSGGDLETQYF,TGTGCCAGCAGCTCGGGGGGAGATTTGGAGACCCAGTACTTC
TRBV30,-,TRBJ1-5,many,CAWSEKEGFQPQHF,TGTGCCTGGAGTGAAAAAGAGGGGTTTCAGCCCCAGCATTTT
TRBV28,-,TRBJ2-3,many,CASSNGPGQPTSTDTQYF,TGTGCCAGCAGTAACGGACCGGGACAACCAACGAGCACAGATACGCAGTATTTT
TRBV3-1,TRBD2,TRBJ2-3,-,CASSQEFVSGGISTDTQYF,TGTGCCAGCAGCCAAGAGTTTGTTAGCGGGGGGATTAGCACAGATACGCAGTATTTT
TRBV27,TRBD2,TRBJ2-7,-,CANSPGLAALEQYF,TGTGCCAACAGTCCCGGACTAGCGGCCCTCGAGCAGTACTTC
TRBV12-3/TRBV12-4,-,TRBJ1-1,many,CASSRDPGWAFF,TGTGCCAGCAGCCGGGACCCCGGCTGGGCTTTCTTT
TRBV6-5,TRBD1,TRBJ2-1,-,CASSYLDRAEQFF,TGTGCCAGCAGTTACCTGGACAGGGCAGAGCAGTTCTTC
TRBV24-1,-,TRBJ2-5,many,CATSDLSDVPPETQYF,TGTGCCACCAGTGATTTGTCTGATGTTCCCCCAGAGACCCAGTACTTC
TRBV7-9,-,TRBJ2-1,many,CASSLYFGTSYNEQFF,TGTGCCAGCAGCTTATATTTCGGGACCAGCTACAATGAGCAGTTCTTC
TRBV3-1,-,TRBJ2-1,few,CASSQDTPRDEQFF,TGTGCCAGCAGCCAAGATACACCCCGGGATGAGCAGTTCTTC
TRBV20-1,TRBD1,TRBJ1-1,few,CSARQGESTEAFF,TGCAGTGCTAGACAGGGGGAGAGCACTGAAGCTTTCTTT
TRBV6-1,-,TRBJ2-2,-,CASSITGGDTGELFF,TGTGCCAGTTCAATTACAGGGGGGGACACCGGGGAGCTGTTTTTT
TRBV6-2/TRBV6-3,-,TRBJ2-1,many,CASSSVGGRALGEQFF,TGTGCCAGCAGTTCCGTAGGGGGGAGGGCCTTAGGGGAGCAGTTCTTC
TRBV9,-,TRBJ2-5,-,CASSGQDPYQETQYF,TGTGCCAGCAGCGGACAGGACCCGTACCAAGAGACCCAGTACTTC
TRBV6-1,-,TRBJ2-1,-,CASSERLYDQFF,TGTGCCAGCAGTGAGCGGCTCTATGATCAGTTCTTC
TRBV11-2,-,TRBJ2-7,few,CASSFGTFSYEQYF,TGTGCCAGCAGCTTTGGGACATTTTCCTACGAGCAGTACTTC
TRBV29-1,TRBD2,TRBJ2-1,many,CSVNVGGGSYNEQFF,TGCAGCGTGAACGTTGGGGGGGGCTCCTACAATGAGCAGTTCTTC
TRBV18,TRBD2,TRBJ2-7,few,CAGSPPGSGGDEQYF,TGTGCCGGCTCACCACCGGGTAGCGGGGGTGACGAGCAGTACTTC
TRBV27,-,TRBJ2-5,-,CASSFFRLGDPLTQYF,TGTGCCAGCAGTTTCTTCCGCCTGGGGGACCCCTTAACCCAGTACTTC
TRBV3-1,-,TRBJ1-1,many,CASSGGPEAFF,TGTGCCTCCTCTGGGGGTCCTGAAGCTTTCTTT
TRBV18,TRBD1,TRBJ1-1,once,CACSQTGDTEAFF,TGTGCCTGCTCACAGACAGGGGACACTGAAGCTTTCTTT
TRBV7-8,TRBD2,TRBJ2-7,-,CASSLPSGGSYEQYF,TGTGCCAGCAGCTTACCGTCGGGGGGGAGCTACGAGCAGTACTTC